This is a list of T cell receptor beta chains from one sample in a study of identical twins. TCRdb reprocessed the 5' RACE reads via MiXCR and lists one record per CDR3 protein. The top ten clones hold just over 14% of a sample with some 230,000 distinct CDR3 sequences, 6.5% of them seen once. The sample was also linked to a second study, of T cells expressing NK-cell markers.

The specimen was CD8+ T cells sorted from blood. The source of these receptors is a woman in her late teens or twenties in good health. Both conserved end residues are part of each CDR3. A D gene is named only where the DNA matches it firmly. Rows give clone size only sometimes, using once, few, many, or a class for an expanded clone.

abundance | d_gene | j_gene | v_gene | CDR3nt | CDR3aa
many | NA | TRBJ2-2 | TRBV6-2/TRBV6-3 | TGTGCCAGCAGTTACTCGCTCGAAGAAATCACCGGGGAGCTGTTTTTT | CASSYSLEEITGELFF
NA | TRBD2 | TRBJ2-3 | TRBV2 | TGTGCCAGCCCCCTAGCGGGAACACTGCAGGGCACAGATACGCAGTATTTT | CASPLAGTLQGTDTQYF
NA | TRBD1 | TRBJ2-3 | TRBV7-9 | TGTGCCAGCGGCGACAGGGATGCAGATACGCAGTATTTT | CASGDRDADTQYF
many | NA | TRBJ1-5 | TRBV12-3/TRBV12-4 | TGTGCCAGCAGTTCGGGCGGCGCCGTGATGCCCCAGCATTTT | CASSSGGAVMPQHF
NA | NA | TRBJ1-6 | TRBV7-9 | TGTGCCAGCAGCTTAGGCGCGCCAGGGTTTAATTCACCCCTCCACTTT | CASSLGAPGFNSPLHF
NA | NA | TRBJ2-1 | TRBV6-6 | TGTGCCAGCAGTTCCAGACTAACCCATGAGCAGTTCTTC | CASSSRLTHEQFF
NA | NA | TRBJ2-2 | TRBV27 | TGTGCCAGCAGTGGACTAACGAAGGTGACCGGGGAGCTGTTTTTT | CASSGLTKVTGELFF
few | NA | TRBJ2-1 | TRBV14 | TGTGCCAGCAGCAGGACCGGGACCGCGAATGAGCAGTTCTTC | CASSRTGTANEQFF
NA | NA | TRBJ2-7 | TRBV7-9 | TGTGCCAGCAGCACCCGGGGCGGTCACGAGCAGTACTTC | CASSTRGGHEQYF
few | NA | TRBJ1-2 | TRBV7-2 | TGTGCCAGCAGCTTAGATCCTAGGAGCCACACCTTC | CASSLDPRSHTF
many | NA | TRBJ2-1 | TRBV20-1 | TGCAGTGCTAGGACTAGTGAAACCTACAATGAGCAGTTCTTC | CSARTSETYNEQFF
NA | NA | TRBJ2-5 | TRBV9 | TGTGCCAGCAGCGTAGATGAGCGTTTTGGTCAAGAGACCCAGTACTTC | CASSVDERFGQETQYF
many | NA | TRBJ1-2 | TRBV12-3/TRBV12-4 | TGTGCCAGCAGTTTTAATCCGCCTGGCTACACCTTC | CASSFNPPGYTF
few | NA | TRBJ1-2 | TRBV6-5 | TGTGCCAGCAGTTACAAGGGTTTCCATGGCTACACCTTC | CASSYKGFHGYTF
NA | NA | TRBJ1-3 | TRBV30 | TGTGCCTCCAGTCCCGGGGGAACCATATATTTT | CASSPGGTIYF
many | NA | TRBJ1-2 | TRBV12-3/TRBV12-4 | TGTGCCAGCAGACCCGACAGGAGCTATGGCTACACCTTC | CASRPDRSYGYTF
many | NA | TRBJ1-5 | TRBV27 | TGTGCCAGCAGTTCGAATAGCAATCAGCCCCAGCATTTT | CASSSNSNQPQHF
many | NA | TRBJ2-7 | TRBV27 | TGTGCCAGCAGTCATGATCACAGGGCCTACGAGCAGTACTTC | CASSHDHRAYEQYF
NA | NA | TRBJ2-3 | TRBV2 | TGTGCCAGCAGATCGGACAGAGACACAGATACGCAGTATTTT | CASRSDRDTDTQYF
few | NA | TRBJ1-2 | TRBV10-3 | TGTGCCATCAGTGAGTCTGTGGACCAAAGCGCACGTAGTGGCTACACCTTC | CAISESVDQSARSGYTF
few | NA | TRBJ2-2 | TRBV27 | TGTGCCAGCAGCGACATCGGCACCACCGGGGAGCTGTTTTTT | CASSDIGTTGELFF
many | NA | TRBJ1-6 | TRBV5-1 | TGCGCCAGCAGCTTGACGGCCCGGGGGGGCGGGCGGACACCCCTCCACTTT | CASSLTARGGGRTPLHF
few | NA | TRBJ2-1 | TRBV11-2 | TGTGCCAGCACCCTTAGTGGGAGGGGGAATGAGCAGTTCTTC | CASTLSGRGNEQFF
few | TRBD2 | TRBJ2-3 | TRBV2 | TGTGCCAGCATACACAGGTCTAGCGGGATCCCCACAGATACGCAGTATTTT | CASIHRSSGIPTDTQYF
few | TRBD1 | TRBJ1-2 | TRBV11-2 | TGTGCCAGCAGCTTAGGGGACAGGGGGATTTATGGCTACACCTTC | CASSLGDRGIYGYTF
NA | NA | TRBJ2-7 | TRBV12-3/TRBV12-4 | TGTGCCAGCAGTTTAGGGACGTACACCTACGAGCAGTACTTC | CASSLGTYTYEQYF
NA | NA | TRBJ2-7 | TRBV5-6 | TGTGCCAGCAGCTTGGCTAACAGGGTACACGAGCAGTACTTC | CASSLANRVHEQYF
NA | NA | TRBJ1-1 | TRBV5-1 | TGCGCCAGCAGCTTGGCCCTACCAACACAGGGTATAAGCACTGAAGCTTTCTTT | CASSLALPTQGISTEAFF
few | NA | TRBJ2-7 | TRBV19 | TGTGCCAGTAGTATATCGGCAACCGAGCAGTACTTC | CASSISATEQYF
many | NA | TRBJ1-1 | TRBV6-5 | TGTGCCAGCAGTTATCCGGGAAACACTGAAGCTTTCTTT | CASSYPGNTEAFF
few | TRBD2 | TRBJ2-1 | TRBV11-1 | TGTGCCAGCGGGGTGATTCCCGGGACTAGCGGGAAAGTAATCAATGAGCAGTTCTTC | CASGVIPGTSGKVINEQFF
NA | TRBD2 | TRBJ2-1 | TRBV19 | TGTGCCAGTAGTATTATAGCGGGAGGTGGGTCCTACAATGAGCAGTTCTTC | CASSIIAGGGSYNEQFF
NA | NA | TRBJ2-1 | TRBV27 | TGTGCCAGCAGTTTATTGCGTTCCTACAATGAGCAGTTCTTC | CASSLLRSYNEQFF
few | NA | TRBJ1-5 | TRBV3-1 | TGTGCCAGCAGCCAAGATGTAGGGCGCCATCAGCCCCAGCATTTT | CASSQDVGRHQPQHF
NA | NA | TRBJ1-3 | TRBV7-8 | TGTGCCAGCGGACCCGGCACCTTCTCTGGAAACACCATATATTTT | CASGPGTFSGNTIYF
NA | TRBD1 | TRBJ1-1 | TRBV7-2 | TGTGCCAGCAGCGGGACCGGGACAGGGATGAACACTGAAGCTTTCTTT | CASSGTGTGMNTEAFF
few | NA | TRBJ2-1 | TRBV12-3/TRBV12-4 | TGTGCCAGCCGACGAGGGCTGGGAAAAAGCTCCTACAATGAGCAGTTCTTC | CASRRGLGKSSYNEQFF
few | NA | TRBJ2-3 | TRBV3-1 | TGTGCCAGCAGCCAAGACCTGGGGGGCCCGGCAGATACGCAGTATTTT | CASSQDLGGPADTQYF
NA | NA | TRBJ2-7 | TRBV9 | TGTGCCAGCAGCGCAGACGGGGGCTTCGCCGAGCAGTACTTC | CASSADGGFAEQYF
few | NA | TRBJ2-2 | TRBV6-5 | TGTGCCAGCTGGACGGGCACCGGGGAGCTGTTTTTT | CASWTGTGELFF
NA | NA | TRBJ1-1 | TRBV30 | TGTGCCTGGGGATCTGGGAGATCGTACACTGAAGCTTTCTTT | CAWGSGRSYTEAFF
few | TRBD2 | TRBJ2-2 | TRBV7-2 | TGTGCCAGCACGTCGGGGGGGTACACCGGGGAGCTGTTTTTT | CASTSGGYTGELFF
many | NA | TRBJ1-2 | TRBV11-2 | TGTGCCAGCAGCTCACACAGGGCTTCCGATGGCTACACCTTC | CASSSHRASDGYTF
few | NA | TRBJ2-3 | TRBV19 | TGTGCCAGTAGTATTGGGCAGATCACAGATACGCAGTATTTT | CASSIGQITDTQYF
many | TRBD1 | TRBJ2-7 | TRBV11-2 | TGTGCCAGCAGCTTAGGAGGGACAGGGGCTTACGAGCAGTACTTC | CASSLGGTGAYEQYF
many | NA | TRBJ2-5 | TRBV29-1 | TGCAGCGTTGATGACAGGAACCAAGAGACCCAGTACTTC | CSVDDRNQETQYF
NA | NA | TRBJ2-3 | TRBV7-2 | TGTGCCAGCAGCTTAGAGCCGGGGGTCCGCAGGCAGTATTTT | CASSLEPGVRRQYF
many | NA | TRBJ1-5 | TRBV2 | TGTGCCAGCAAAAAGGGGGATGGGCCCCAGCATTTT | CASKKGDGPQHF
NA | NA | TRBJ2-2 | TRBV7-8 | TGTGCCAGCAGCACCCCGGGGGAAAGGAACACCGGGGAGCTGTTTTTT | CASSTPGERNTGELFF
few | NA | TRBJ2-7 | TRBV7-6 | TGTGCCAGCAGCCCCGGGATCAGGGGCCAGCAGTACTTC | CASSPGIRGQQYF
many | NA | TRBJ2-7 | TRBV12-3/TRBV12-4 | TGTGCCAGCAGTCTGGGTTTCTACGAGCAGTACTTC | CASSLGFYEQYF
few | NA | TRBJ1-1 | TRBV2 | TGTGCCAGCAGGGGCGCCGATTGGACTGAAGCTTTCTTT | CASRGADWTEAFF
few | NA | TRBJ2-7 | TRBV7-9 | TGTGCCAGCAGCGACCGCGTTAGCCGCTCCTACGAGCAGTACTTC | CASSDRVSRSYEQYF